Listed below are T cell receptor beta chains from one sample, sequenced in a study of cytomegalovirus exposure and HLA in healthy donors. Libraries were prepared by immunoSEQ multiplex PCR; TCRdb keeps only in-frame clonotypes and omits some of them. The sample lists more than 95,000 clones, around two thirds occurring once. The sequencing input was PBMCs. All receptors derive from a middle-aged woman in good health and CMV-seropositive. The CDR3 runs from the conserved cysteine through the conserved F or W. A D gene is named only where the DNA matches it firmly. Expanded clones are given a class, and other clones once, few, many or no size at all.

j_call d_call clone_size v_call cdr3_length cdr3_aa cdr3_nt
TRBJ1-1 - - TRBV4-3 16 CASSQVWRGGNTEAFF TGCGCCAGCAGCCAAGTATGGAGGGGGGGAAATACTGAAGCTTTCTTT
TRBJ2-1 - - TRBV5-4 13 CASSPGIDNEQFF TGTGCCAGCAGCCCCGGGATTGACAATGAGCAGTTCTTC
TRBJ2-1 TRBD2 - TRBV27 12 CASSFVAGVVIF TGTGCCAGCAGTTTTGTAGCGGGAGTAGTGATCTTC
TRBJ1-4 - - TRBV4-3 16 CASSQDPGRTNEKLFF TGCGCCAGCAGCCAAGATCCGGGGAGGACTAATGAAAAACTGTTTTTT
TRBJ2-1 - - TRBV7-9 18 CASNPELGAHPHYNEQFF TGTGCCAGCAACCCAGAGCTGGGGGCGCATCCCCATTACAATGAGCAGTTCTTC
TRBJ2-5 TRBD2 - TRBV29-1 14 CSVASGRFQETQYF TGCAGCGTAGCTAGCGGGAGGTTCCAAGAGACCCAGTACTTC
TRBJ2-1 TRBD2 - TRBV4-1 21 CASSQGVKGLAGESSYNEQFF TGCGCCAGCAGCCAGGGAGTAAAGGGACTAGCGGGAGAGAGCTCCTACAATGAGCAGTTCTTC
TRBJ2-7 - - TRBV4-1 13 CASSQARAYEQYF TGCGCCAGCAGCCAAGCCCGGGCCTACGAGCAGTACTTC
TRBJ2-7 - - TRBV20-1 10 CSGGGDEQYF TGCAGTGGCGGCGGTGACGAGCAGTACTTC
TRBJ1-1 - - TRBV9 13 CASSVTIGAEAFF TGTGCCAGCAGCGTAACAATAGGAGCGGAAGCTTTCTTT
TRBJ2-1 - - TRBV5-1 13 CASSLGLHNEQFF TGCGCCAGCAGCTTGGGACTTCACAATGAGCAGTTCTTC
TRBJ2-7 TRBD1 few TRBV30 20 CAWRSRSILTGGGSAYEQYF TGTGCCTGGAGATCCCGGAGCATCCTGACAGGGGGCGGGAGCGCCTACGAGCAGTACTTC
TRBJ2-5 - few TRBV6-5 15 CASSYSFYGGETQYF TGTGCCAGCAGTTACTCCTTTTACGGGGGAGAGACCCAGTACTTC